This TCR beta chain was profiled in a study of T cells in Graves' hyperthyroidism and ophthalmopathy. This clonotype was seen a handful of times. V was trimmed by 5 bases and J by 4 bases, leaving 17 bases between them. Germline V gene data show CDR1 as SGHNT and CDR2 as YYREEE (reference sequence). This CDR3 contains 15 residues. RNA transcripts yielded amplified TCR beta CDR3 regions. First-round RT-PCR of the TCR CDR3 relied on the HTBI primer set. Each CDR3 protein is one row after TCRdb ran MiXCR on the multiplex PCR reads. Among 350,000 to 450,000 distinct CDR3 sequences listed, 11% to 15% were seen once.

Material for sequencing was blood. This chain links TRBV5-4 with TRBJ2-3; D may be TRBD2 (6 bases). The sequence was obtained from a man aged 50-60 years with Graves' ophthalmopathy. For the CDR3, the DNA is TGTGCCAGCAGGCCTGGAGGGCTAGGTCCAGATACGCAGTATTTT. As protein: CASRPGGLGPDTQYF.